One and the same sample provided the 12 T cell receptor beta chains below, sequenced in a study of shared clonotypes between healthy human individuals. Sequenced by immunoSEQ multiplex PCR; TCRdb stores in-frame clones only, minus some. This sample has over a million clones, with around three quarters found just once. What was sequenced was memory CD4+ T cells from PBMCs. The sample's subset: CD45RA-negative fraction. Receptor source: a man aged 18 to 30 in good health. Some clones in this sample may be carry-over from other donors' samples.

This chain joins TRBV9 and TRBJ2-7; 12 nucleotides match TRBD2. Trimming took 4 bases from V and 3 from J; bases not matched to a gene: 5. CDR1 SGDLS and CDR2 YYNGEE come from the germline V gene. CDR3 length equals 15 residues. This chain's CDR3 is CASSRLGLAGYEQYF. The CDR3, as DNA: TGTGCCAGCAGCCGATTGGGACTAGCGGGCTACGAGCAGTACTTC.

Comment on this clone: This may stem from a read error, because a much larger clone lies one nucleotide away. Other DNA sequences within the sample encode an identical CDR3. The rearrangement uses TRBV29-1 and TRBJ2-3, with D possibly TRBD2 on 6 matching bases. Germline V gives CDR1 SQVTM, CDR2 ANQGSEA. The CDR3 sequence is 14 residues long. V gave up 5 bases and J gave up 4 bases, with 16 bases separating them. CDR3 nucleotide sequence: TGCAGCGTTTTAGGAGGGAGAGGGGCAGATACGCAGTATTTT. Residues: CSVLGGRGADTQYF.

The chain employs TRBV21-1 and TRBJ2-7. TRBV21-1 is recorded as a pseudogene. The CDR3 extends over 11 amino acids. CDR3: CASSGRYEQYF. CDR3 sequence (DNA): TGTGCCAGCAGCGGACGATACGAGCAGTACTTC.

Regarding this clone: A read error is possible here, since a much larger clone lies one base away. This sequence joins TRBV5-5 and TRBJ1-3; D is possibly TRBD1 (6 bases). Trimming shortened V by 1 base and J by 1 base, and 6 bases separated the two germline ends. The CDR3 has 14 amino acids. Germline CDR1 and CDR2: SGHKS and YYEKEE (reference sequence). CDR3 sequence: CASSLTGSGNTIYF. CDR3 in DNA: TGTGCCAGCAGCTTGACAGGGTCTGGAAACACCATATATTTT.

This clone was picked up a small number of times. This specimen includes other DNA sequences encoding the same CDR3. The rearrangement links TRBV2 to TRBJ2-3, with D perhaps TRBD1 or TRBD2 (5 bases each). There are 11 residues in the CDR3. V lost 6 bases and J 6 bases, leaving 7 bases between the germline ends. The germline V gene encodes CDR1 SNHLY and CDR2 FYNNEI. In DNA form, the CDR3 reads TGTGCCAGCAGCGGGGCTGATACGCAGTATTTT. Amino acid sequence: CASSGADTQYF. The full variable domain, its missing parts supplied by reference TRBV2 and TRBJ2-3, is EPEVTQTPSHQVTQMGQEVILRCVPISNHLYFYWYRQILGQKVEFLVSFYNNEISEKSEIFDDQFSVERPDGSNFTLKIRSTKLEDSAMYFCASSGADTQYFGPGTRLTVL.

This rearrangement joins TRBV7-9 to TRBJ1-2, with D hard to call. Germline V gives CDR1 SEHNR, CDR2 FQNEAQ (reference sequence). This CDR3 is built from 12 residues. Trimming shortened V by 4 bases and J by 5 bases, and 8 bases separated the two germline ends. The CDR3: CASSSQPYGYTF. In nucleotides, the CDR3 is TGTGCCAGCAGCTCCCAACCTTATGGCTACACCTTC.

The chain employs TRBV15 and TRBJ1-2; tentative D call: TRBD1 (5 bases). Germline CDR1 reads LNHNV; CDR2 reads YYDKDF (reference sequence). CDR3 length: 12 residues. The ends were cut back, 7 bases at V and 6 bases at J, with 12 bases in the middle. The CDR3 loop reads CATNGGIDGYTF. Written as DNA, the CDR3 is TGTGCCACCAATGGGGGTATCGATGGCTACACCTTC.

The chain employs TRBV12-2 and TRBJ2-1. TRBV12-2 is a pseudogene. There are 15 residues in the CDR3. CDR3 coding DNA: TGTGCAAGTCGCTTAGAGGTGGTGGGTGGCGATGAGCAGTTCTTC. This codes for CASRLEVVGGDEQFF.

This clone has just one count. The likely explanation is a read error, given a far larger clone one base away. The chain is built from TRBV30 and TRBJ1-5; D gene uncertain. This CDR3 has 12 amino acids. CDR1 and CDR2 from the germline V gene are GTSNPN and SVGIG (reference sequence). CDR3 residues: CTWSVLHQPQHF. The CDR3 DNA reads TGTACCTGGAGTGTACTGCATCAGCCCCAGCATTTT.

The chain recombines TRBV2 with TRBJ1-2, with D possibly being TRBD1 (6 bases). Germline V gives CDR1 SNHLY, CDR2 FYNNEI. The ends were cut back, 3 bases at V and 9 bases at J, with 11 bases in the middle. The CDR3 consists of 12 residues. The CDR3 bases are TGTGCCAGCAGTGAGGACAGAGGCCGCTACACCTTC. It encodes CASSEDRGRYTF.

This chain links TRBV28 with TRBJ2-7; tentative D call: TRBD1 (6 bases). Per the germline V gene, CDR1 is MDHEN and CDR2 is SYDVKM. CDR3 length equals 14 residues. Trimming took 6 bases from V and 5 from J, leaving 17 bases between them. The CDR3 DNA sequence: TGTGCCAGCAGCCCCCTGAGTGGGGGCGACGAGCAGTACTTC. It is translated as CASSPLSGGDEQYF.

The CDR3 DNA reads TGCAGCGTGACAGGGTCAGCCCTCGAGACGAACCAAGAGACCCAGTACTTC. Its protein product is CSVTGSALETNQETQYF. The V gene is TRBV29-1, the J gene TRBJ2-5, with 7 bases matching TRBD1. The CDR3 has 17 amino acids. CDR1 is SQVTM, CDR2 ANQGSEA, per germline. Germline trimming cut 6 bases from V and 0 bases from J; bases unmatched to any gene: 16. Full variable domain (remainder filled in from reference TRBV29-1 and TRBJ2-5): SAVISQKPSRDICQRGTSLTIQCQVDSQVTMMFWYRQQPGQSLTLIATANQGSEATYESGFVIDKFPISRPNLTFSTLTVSNMSPEDSSIYLCSVTGSALETNQETQYFGPGTRLLVL.